This T cell receptor (beta chain) was obtained from a study of T cells in Graves' hyperthyroidism and ophthalmopathy. Points from the study as a whole: Stable hyperthyroidism was separated from ophthalmopathy by a model based on 13 V-J features.

This clonotype was observed many times. What it binds is not known. Patients having uncontrolled infection, another autoimmune disease, pregnancy or lactation were not included. Clinical symptoms, serum thyroxine, TRAb, thyroid ultrasound and orbital computed tomography established diagnosis. RNA transcripts provided the source from which TCR beta CDR3 regions were amplified. First-round RT-PCR of the TCR CDR3 relied on the HTBI primer set. TCRdb itself ran the multiplex PCR reads through MiXCR, one entry per CDR3 protein. The sample lists fewer than 650,000 distinct CDR3 sequences; 46% were seen once. V was shortened by 4 bases and J by 3 bases, with 13 bases between the two germline ends. The CDR3 is made up of 14 amino acids. CDR1 and CDR2 (germline): LNHDA, SQIVND (reference sequence).

The sequence derives from an adult woman with Graves' disease, either hyperthyroidism or ophthalmopathy (not recorded which). This chain joins TRBV19 and TRBJ2-7, with D perhaps matching TRBD1 (5 bases). The sample consisted of peripheral blood or thyroid tissue (not recorded which). The CDR3 here is CASSTIAQGYEQYF. The CDR3 DNA sequence: TGTGCCAGTAGTACTATTGCCCAGGGCTACGAGCAGTACTTC.